This T cell receptor (beta chain) originates from a study of blood T cell repertoires in COVID-19. At the level of the study: Samples taken during acute and convalescent COVID-19 were collected in the United States, Italy and Spain. PBMCs, B-cell-depleted T cells, or T cells provided the cDNA or gDNA that made up the material.

In the authors' methods: It was from reference gene primer amplification that nucleated cell counts were estimated. The protocol was immunoSEQ multiplex PCR, while the TCRdb copy is restricted to in-frame clones and leaves out a portion. Clone size and the V and J calls come from that table; the DNA yielded D and trimming. Among about 74,000 clones listed, approximately 80% were seen once. The V end was cut by 0 bases, the J end by 7 bases, with 8 bases between. Germline CDR1 SQVTM, CDR2 ANQGSEA. This CDR3 contains 12 residues. This chain connects TRBV29-1 to TRBJ2-3; a possible D gene is TRBD1 (6 bases). Sample: peripheral blood. The sequence was obtained from a human donor in a cohort sampled during active COVID-19. CDR3 in DNA: TGCAGCGTTGAAGAAGGGGGATATACGCAGTATTTT. Its translation: CSVEEGGYTQYF.